This T cell receptor (beta chain) was sequenced during a study of blood T cell repertoires in COVID-19. About the research overall: PBMCs, B-cell-depleted T cells, or T cells were the source of the cDNA or gDNA that made up the material.

In the original processing: Quantification of nucleated cells was approximated via reference gene primer amplification. Method: immunoSEQ multiplex PCR; TCRdb's copy keeps in-frame clones and lacks some. V and J calls and clone size are given by that table; D and trimming were obtained from the DNA. The table shows 200,000 to 250,000 clones, with 80% to 85% occurring only once. During active infection, Seattle patients enrolled and were then monitored through disease. Sequences were obtained from peripheral blood. The sequence was collected from a woman in her seventies with COVID-19, enrolled during active disease.

In nucleotides, the CDR3 is TGTGCCAGCAGCCAATCAGACAGGGAAAGCAATCAGCCCCAGCATTTT. It yields the protein CASSQSDRESNQPQHF. This chain links TRBV4-2 with TRBJ1-5; 7 nucleotides align to TRBD1. The V gene end was trimmed by 2 bases and the J gene end by 1 base; junction bases not matched to a gene: 5. The CDR3 loop spans 16 amino acids. Germline assignment: CDR1 LGHNA and CDR2 YNFKEQ.